This T cell receptor (beta chain) was identified in a study of radiotherapy plus CTLA-4 blockade in lung cancer. Points from the study as a whole: Expansion in blood of tumor-derived TCR clones was seen after radiotherapy plus ipilimumab.

CDR3 length: 15 residues. Germline lookup yields CDR1 MGHRA and CDR2 YSYEKL. The J segment lost 9 bases and the V segment lost 4 bases, leaving 8 bases of the junction unmatched. Ipilimumab CTLA-4 blockade and focal radiation were given to patients with chemo-refractory metastatic non-small-cell lung cancer. Here immunoSEQ multiplex PCR was the method, and the copy in TCRdb shows in-frame clones only, minus some. This sample carries around 82,000 clones, around 81% of them seen once, and the ten largest clones take 22%. Worth noting for this clone: The target antigen is unknown.

The V gene is TRBV4-1, the J gene TRBJ2-1; 11 nucleotides align to TRBD2. The TCR originated in a human donor with non-small cell lung cancer whose response to radiotherapy plus ipilimumab could not be evaluated. Some clones in this sample may be carry-over from other donors' samples. This specimen consisted of peripheral blood, obtained from a patient treated with radiotherapy plus ipilimumab. DNA for the CDR3: TGCGCCAGCAGCCCCCTAGCGGGGGGTTATAGTGAGCAGTTCTTC. The encoded protein is CASSPLAGGYSEQFF.